This T cell receptor beta chain was sequenced in a study of metastatic and nonmetastatic thyroid tumors. Study-wide background: Repertoire comparison spanned blood and tumor or nodule tissue of malignant and benign thyroid patients.

This clone showed up many times. Its antigen is as yet unknown. Before thyroid surgery, none of the patients had received any treatment. General study points: Benign nodules reportedly had significantly lower TCR beta diversity than malignant thyroid tumors in blood and tumor.

As processed by the authors: A classifier of distant metastasis in papillary thyroid cancer was built from CDR3 differences (across clinicopathological groups). TCRdb re-clonotyped the PCR reads through MiXCR. Clone size and V and J calls follow TCRdb, not the original study. Of around 35,000 clones in the sample, about 15% were seen once. CDR3 length equals 14 residues. CDR1 and CDR2 from the germline V gene are KGHSH and LQKENI. V was cut by 3 bases and J by 0 bases, with 9 bases left in between. This receptor was taken from a female donor with papillary thyroid cancer or a benign thyroid nodule (not recorded which). Some clones in this sample may be carry-over from other donors' samples. The J gene is TRBJ2-7, the V gene TRBV18; possibly TRBD1 for D (5 bases). The sample consisted of blood. CDR3 loop: CASSPDKSSYEQYF. DNA of the CDR3: TGTGCCAGCTCACCGGACAAAAGCTCCTACGAGCAGTACTTC.